The present entry profiles one TCR beta chain with its context. This sample is drawn from a study of response to subunit inactivated influenza vaccine. One entry per CDR3 protein, called by TCRdb with MiXCR from the RT-PCR reads. The sample includes about 540,000 distinct CDR3 sequences, roughly a quarter of them seen just once. The V segment lost 4 bases and the J segment 4 bases; nucleotides outside the gene matches: 3. Germline loops: CDR1 SGHTA, CDR2 FQGNSA. The CDR3 is 13 residues long. A further study also used this sample, focusing on T cells expressing NK-cell markers. According to that study: The authors generated TCR beta cDNA through 5'RACE template switching with UMIs.

The input for sequencing was CD4+ T cells sorted from PBMCs, taken roughly 12 days after vaccination. This receptor was taken from a man between 45 and 60 years old who received an inactivated influenza vaccine. The J gene is TRBJ2-7, the V gene TRBV7-2; 8 bases are a match to TRBD1. This chain's CDR3 is CASSSWTGYEQYF. The CDR3 region has the DNA TGTGCCAGCAGCTCCTGGACAGGGTACGAGCAGTACTTC.